The clone carrying this TCR beta chain occurred a few times. The source of the sample is a study of blood T cell repertoires in COVID-19. The CDR3 spans 16 residues. Germline V gives CDR1 LGHDT, CDR2 YNNKEL (reference sequence). V lost 1 base and J lost 5; bases outside the gene matches: 7. TCRdb keeps only in-frame clones here, not all; method: immunoSEQ multiplex PCR. The sample yields about 190,000 clones, about 81% seen once. The chain joins TRBV3-1 (or the pseudogene TRBV3-2) to TRBJ2-3; TRBD1 matches at 9 bases. This receptor was obtained from a woman aged 30 to 39 who had recovered from COVID-19. Sequencing was performed on PBMCs or T cells enriched from blood (not recorded which). The DNA of the CDR3 is TGTGCCAGCAGCCAAGGCTTTGGACAGGGGCAAGATACGCAGTATTTT. This translates into CASSQGFGQGQDTQYF.